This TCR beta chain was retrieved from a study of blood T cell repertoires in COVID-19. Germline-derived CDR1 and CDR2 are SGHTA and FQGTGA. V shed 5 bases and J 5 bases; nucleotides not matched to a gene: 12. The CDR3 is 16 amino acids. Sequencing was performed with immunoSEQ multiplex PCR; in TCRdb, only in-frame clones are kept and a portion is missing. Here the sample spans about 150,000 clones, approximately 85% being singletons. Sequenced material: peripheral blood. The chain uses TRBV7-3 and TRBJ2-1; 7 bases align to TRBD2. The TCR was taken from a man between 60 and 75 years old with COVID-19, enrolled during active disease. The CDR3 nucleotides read TGTGCCAGCAGCCCCGATTCGGGACTAAATAACAATGAGCAGTTCTTC. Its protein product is CASSPDSGLNNNEQFF.